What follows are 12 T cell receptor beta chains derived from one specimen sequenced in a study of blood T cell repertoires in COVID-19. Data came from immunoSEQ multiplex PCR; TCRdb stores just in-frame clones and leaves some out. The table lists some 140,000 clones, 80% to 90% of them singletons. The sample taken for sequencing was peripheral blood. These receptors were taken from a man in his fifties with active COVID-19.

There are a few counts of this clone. CDR3 loop: CAISSGYGYTF. For the CDR3, the DNA is TGTGCCATCAGTTCCGGGTATGGCTACACCTTC. The chain recombines TRBV10-3 with TRBJ1-2; D unclear. CDR3 length: 11 amino acids. Germline V CDR1 and CDR2: ENHRY, SYGVKD. The V end was cut by 5 bases, the J end by 5 bases, with 6 bases between.

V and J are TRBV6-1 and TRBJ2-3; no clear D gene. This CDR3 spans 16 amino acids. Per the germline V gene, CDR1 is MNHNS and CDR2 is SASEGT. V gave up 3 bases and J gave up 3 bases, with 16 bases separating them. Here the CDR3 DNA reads TGTGCCAGCAGTGAGCGCTCGTCACTACCGACAGATACGCAGTATTTT. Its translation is CASSERSSLPTDTQYF.

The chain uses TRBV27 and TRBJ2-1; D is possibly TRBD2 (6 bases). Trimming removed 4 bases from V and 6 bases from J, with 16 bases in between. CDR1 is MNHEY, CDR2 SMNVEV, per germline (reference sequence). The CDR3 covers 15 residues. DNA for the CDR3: TGTGCCAGCAGTTACGACGGGACTCCCTTCAATGAGCAGTTCTTC. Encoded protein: CASSYDGTPFNEQFF.

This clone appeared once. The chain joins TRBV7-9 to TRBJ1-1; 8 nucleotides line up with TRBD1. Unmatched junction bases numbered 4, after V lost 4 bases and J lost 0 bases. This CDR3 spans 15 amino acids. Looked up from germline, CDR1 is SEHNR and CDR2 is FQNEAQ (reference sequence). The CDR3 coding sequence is TGTGCCAGCAGCTCGAGACAGGGGATGAACACTGAAGCTTTCTTT. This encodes CASSSRQGMNTEAFF.

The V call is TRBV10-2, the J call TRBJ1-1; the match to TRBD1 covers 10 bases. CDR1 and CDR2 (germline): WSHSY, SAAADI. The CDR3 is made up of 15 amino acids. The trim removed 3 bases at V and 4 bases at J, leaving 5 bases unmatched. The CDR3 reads CASSEGTGVITEAFF. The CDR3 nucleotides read TGCGCCAGCAGTGAAGGGACAGGGGTAATCACTGAAGCTTTCTTT.

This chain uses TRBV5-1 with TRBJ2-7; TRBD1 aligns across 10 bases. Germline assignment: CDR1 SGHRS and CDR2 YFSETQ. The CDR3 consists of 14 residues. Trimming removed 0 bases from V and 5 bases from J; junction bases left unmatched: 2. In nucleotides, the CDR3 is TGCGCCAGCAGCTTGGAGACAGGGGGCAACGAGCAGTACTTC. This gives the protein CASSLETGGNEQYF.

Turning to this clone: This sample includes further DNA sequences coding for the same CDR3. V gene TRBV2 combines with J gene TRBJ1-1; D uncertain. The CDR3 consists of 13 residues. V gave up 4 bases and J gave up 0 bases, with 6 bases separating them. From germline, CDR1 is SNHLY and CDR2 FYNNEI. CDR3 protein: CASSVSMNTEAFF. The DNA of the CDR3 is TGTGCCAGCAGTGTTTCCATGAACACTGAAGCTTTCTTT. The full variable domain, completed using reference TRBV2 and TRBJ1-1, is EPEVTQTPSHQVTQMGQEVILRCVPISNHLYFYWYRQILGQKVEFLVSFYNNEISEKSEIFDDQFSVERPDGSNFTLKIRSTKLEDSAMYFCASSVSMNTEAFFGQGTRLTVV.

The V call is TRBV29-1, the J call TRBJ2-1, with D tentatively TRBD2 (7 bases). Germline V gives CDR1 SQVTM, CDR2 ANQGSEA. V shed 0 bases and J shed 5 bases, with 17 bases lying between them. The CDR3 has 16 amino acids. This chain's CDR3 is CSVEDLSGGWDNEQFF. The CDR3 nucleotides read TGCAGCGTTGAAGATCTATCGGGGGGCTGGGACAATGAGCAGTTCTTC.

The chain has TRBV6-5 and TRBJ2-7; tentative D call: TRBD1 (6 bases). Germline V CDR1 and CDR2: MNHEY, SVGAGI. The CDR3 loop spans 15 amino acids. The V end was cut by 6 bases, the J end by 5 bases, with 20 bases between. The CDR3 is CASSDGQGGTDEQYF. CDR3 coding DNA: TGTGCCAGCAGCGACGGACAAGGGGGAACAGACGAGCAGTACTTC.

The CDR3 DNA reads as TGTGCCAGCAGAAAACAGGGGGTTACCTACGAGCAGTACTTC. This translates into CASRKQGVTYEQYF. The V call is TRBV2, the J call TRBJ2-7, with 8 bases identical to TRBD1. CDR1 and CDR2 (germline): SNHLY, FYNNEI. The V and J ends lost 6 bases and 2 bases, in that order; junction bases with no gene match: 6. The CDR3 length is 14 residues.

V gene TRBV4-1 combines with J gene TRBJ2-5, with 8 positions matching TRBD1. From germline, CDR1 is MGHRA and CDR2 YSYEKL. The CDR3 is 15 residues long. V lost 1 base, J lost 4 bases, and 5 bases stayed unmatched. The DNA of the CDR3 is TGCGCCAGCAGCCAAGTTCAGGGGGCGGGAGAGACCCAGTACTTC. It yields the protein CASSQVQGAGETQYF.

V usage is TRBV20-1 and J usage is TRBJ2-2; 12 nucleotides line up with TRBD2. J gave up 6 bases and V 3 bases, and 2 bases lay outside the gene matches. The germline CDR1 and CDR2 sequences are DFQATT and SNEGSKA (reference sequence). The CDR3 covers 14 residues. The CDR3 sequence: CSASASGGAGELFF. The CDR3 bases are TGCAGTGCTAGTGCTAGCGGGGGGGCCGGGGAGCTGTTTTTT.